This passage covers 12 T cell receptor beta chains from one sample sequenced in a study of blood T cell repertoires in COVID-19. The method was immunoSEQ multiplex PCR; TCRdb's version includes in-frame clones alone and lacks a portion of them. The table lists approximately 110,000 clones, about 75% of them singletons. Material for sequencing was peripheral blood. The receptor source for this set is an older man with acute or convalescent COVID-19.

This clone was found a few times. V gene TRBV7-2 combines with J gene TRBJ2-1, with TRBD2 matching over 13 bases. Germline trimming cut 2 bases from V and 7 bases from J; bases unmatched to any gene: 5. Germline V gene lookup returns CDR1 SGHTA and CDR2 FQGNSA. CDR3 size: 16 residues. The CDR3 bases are TGTGCCAGCAGCTTAACCGGACTAGCGGGAGTAAATGAGCAGTTCTTC. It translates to CASSLTGLAGVNEQFF. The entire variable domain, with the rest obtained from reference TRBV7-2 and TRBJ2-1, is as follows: GAGVSQSPSNKVTEKGKDVELRCDPISGHTALYWYRQSLGQGLEFLIYFQGNSAPDKSGLPSDRFSAERTGGSVSTLTIQRTQQEDSAVYLCASSLTGLAGVNEQFFGPGTRLTVL.

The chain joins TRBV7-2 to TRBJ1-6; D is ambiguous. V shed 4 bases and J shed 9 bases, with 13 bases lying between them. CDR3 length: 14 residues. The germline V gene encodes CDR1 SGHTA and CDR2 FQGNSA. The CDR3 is CASSSRDPFSPLHF. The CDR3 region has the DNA TGTGCCAGCAGCTCCCGGGATCCCTTTTCACCCCTCCACTTT.

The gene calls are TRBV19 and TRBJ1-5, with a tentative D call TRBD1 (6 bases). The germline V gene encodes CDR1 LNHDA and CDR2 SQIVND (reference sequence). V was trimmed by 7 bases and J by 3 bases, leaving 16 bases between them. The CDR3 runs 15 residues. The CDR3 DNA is TGTGCCAGTACCACCTTACAGGGTATCAATCAGCCCCAGCATTTT. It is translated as CASTTLQGINQPQHF.

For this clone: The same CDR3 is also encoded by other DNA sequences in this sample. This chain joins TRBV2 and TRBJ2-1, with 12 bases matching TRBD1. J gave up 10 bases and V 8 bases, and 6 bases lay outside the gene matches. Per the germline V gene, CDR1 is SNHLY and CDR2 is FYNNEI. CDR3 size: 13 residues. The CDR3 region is CASSGQGAGEQFF. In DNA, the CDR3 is TGTGCCAGCTCGGGACAGGGGGCGGGGGAGCAGTTCTTC.

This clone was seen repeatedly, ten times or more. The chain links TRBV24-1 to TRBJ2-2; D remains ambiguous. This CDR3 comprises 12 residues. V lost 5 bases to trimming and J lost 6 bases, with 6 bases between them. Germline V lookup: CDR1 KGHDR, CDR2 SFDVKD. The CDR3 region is CATSVRPGELFF. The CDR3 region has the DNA TGTGCCACCAGTGTGAGGCCCGGGGAGCTGTTTTTT.

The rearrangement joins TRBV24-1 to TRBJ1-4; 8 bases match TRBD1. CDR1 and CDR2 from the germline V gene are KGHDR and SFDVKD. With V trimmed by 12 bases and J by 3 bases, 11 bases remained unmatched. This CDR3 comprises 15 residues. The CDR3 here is CAALGPGGPNEKLFF. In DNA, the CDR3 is TGTGCCGCCCTCGGTCCAGGGGGCCCTAATGAAAAACTGTTTTTT.

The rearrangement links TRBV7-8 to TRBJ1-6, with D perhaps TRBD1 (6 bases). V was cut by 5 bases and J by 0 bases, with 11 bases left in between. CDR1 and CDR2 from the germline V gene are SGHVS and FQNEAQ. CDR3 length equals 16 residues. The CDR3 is CASSPDRSSYNSPLHF. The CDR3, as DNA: TGTGCCAGCAGCCCCGACAGGAGCTCCTATAATTCACCCCTCCACTTT.

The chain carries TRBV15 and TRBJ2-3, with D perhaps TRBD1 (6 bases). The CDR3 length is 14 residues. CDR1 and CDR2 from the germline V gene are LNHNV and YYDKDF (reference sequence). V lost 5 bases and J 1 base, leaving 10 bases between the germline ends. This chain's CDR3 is CATSGRQGTDTQYF. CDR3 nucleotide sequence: TGTGCCACCAGCGGGAGACAGGGCACAGATACGCAGTATTTT.

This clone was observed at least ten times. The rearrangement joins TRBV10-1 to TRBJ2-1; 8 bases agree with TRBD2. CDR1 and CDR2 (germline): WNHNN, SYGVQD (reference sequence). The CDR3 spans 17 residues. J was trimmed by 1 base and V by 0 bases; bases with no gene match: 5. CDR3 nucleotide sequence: TGCGCCAGCAGTGAGTCGGGCAGCGGGAGTTCCTACAATGAGCAGTTCTTC. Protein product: CASSESGSGSSYNEQFF.

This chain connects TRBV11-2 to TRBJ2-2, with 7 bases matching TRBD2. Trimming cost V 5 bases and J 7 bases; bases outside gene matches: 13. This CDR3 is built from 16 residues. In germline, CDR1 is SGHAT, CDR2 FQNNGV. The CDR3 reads CASSILGAGAGGELFF. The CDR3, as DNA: TGTGCCAGCAGCATCCTCGGGGCGGGAGCCGGCGGGGAGCTGTTTTTT.

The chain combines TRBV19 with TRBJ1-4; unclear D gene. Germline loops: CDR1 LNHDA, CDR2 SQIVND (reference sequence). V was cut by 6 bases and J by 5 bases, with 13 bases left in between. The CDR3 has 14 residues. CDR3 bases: TGTGCCAGTAGGACGGGAGAATGGAATGAAAAACTGTTTTTT. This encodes CASRTGEWNEKLFF.

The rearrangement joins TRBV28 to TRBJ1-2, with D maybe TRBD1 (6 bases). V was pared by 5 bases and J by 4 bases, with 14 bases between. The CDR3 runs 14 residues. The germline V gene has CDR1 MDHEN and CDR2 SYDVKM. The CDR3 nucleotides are TGTGCCAGCAGTACCCACAGGGTGGGCTATGGCTACACCTTC. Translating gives CASSTHRVGYGYTF.